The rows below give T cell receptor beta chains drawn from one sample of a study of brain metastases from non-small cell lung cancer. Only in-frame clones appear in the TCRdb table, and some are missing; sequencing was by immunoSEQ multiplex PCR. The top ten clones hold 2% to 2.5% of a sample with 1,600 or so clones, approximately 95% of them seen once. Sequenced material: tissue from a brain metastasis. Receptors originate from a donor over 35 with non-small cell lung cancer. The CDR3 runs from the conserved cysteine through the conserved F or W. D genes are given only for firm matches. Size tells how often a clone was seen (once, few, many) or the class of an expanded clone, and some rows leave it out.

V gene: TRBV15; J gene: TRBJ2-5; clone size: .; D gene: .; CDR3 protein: CATRGQGGKETQYF; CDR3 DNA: TGTGCCACCAGGGGACAAGGGGGTAAAGAGACCCAGTACTTC
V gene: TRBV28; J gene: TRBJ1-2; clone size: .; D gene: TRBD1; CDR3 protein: CASTPGTGYGYTF; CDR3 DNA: TGTGCCAGCACCCCGGGGACAGGCTATGGCTACACCTTC
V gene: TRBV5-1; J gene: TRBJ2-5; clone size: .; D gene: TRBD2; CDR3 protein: CASSLLAGVETQYF; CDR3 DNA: TGCGCCAGCAGCTTGCTAGCGGGGGTGGAGACCCAGTACTTC
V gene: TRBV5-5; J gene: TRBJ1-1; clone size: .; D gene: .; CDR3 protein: CASSRTAGLNTEAFF; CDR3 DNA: TGTGCCAGCAGCCGTACGGCAGGGTTGAACACTGAAGCTTTCTTT
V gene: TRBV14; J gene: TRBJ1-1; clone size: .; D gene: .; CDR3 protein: CASSQELNTEAFF; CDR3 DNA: TGTGCCAGCAGCCAGGAGCTGAACACTGAAGCTTTCTTT
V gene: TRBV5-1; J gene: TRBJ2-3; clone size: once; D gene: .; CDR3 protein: CASSLASTDTQYF; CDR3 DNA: TGCGCCAGCAGCTTGGCCAGCACAGATACGCAGTATTTT
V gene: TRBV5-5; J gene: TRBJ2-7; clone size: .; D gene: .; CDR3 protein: CASSLVGNEQYF; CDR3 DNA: TGTGCCAGCAGCTTGGTGGGAAACGAGCAGTACTTC
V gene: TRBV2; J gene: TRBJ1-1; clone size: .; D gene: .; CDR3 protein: CASSVGEAFF; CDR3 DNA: TGTGCCAGCAGTGTAGGTGAAGCTTTCTTT
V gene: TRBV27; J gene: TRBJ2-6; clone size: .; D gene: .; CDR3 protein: CATFPLGERKPGANVLTF; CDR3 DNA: TGTGCCACCTTCCCTCTCGGGGAAAGAAAGCCTGGGGCCAACGTCCTGACTTTC
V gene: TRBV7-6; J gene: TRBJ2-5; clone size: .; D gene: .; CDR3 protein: CASSLGTAGQETQYF; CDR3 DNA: TGTGCCAGCAGCCTGGGGACTGCCGGACAAGAGACCCAGTACTTC
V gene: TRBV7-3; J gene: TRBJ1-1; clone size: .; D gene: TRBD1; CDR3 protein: CASSLAPQGGRGNTEAFF; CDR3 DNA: TGTGCCAGCAGCTTAGCCCCCCAGGGGGGGAGGGGTAACACTGAAGCTTTCTTT
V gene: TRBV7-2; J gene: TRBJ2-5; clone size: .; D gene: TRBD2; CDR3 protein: CASSLTPSGIQETQYF; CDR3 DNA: TGTGCCAGCAGCTTAACTCCTAGCGGGATTCAAGAGACCCAGTACTTC
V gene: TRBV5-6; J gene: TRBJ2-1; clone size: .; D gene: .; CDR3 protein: CATALLGRSGDEQFF; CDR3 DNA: TGTGCCACGGCCCTTTTAGGACGGTCCGGCGATGAGCAGTTCTTC
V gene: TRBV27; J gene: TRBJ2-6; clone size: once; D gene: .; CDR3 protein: CASSHTETGSGANVLTF; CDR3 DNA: TGTGCCAGCAGCCACACCGAAACAGGGTCTGGGGCCAACGTCCTGACTTTC
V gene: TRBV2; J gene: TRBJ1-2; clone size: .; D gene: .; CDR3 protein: CASSGIGSDNYGYTF; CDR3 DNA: TGTGCCAGCAGCGGAATCGGATCTGATAACTATGGCTACACCTTC
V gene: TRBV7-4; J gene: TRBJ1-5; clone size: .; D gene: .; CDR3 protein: CAFSGNQPQHF; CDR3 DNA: TGTGCCTTTTCGGGGAATCAGCCCCAGCATTTT
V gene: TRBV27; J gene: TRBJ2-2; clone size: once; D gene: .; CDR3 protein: CASSFKRTGELFF; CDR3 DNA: TGTGCCAGCAGTTTCAAGAGGACCGGGGAGCTGTTTTTT
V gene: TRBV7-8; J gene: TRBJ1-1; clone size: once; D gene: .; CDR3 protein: CATRDSPNTEAFF; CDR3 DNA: TGTGCCACCCGAGACAGCCCGAACACTGAAGCTTTCTTT
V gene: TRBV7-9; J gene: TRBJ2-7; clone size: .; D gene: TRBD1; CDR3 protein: CASSHGTARHEQYF; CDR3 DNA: TGTGCCAGCAGCCACGGGACAGCGAGGCACGAGCAGTACTTC
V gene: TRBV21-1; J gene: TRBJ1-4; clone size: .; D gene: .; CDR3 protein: CASSKRQGSGKFATNEKLFF; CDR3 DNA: TGTGCCAGCAGCAAGAGGCAGGGGTCAGGGAAGTTTGCGACTAATGAAAAACTGTTTTTT
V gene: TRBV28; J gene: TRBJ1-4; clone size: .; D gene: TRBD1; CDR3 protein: CASTEGQALEKLFF; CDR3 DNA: TGTGCCAGCACCGAGGGACAGGCGTTGGAAAAACTGTTTTTT
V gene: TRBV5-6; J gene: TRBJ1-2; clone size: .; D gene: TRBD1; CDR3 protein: CASSLGHPRGYGYTF; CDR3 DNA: TGTGCCAGCAGCTTGGGACACCCCAGGGGGTATGGCTACACCTTC
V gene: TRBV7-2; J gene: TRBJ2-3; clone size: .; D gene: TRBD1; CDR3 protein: CASSLGWGQGQDTQYF; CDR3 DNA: TGTGCCAGCAGCTTAGGGTGGGGACAGGGACAAGATACGCAGTATTTT
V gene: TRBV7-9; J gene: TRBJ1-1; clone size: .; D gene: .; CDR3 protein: CASGNTEAFF; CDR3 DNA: TGTGCCAGCGGGAACACTGAAGCTTTCTTT
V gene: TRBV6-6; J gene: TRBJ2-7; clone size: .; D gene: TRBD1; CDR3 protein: CASSPGQGSSEQYF; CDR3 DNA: TGTGCCAGCAGTCCGGGACAGGGATCTAGCGAGCAGTACTTC